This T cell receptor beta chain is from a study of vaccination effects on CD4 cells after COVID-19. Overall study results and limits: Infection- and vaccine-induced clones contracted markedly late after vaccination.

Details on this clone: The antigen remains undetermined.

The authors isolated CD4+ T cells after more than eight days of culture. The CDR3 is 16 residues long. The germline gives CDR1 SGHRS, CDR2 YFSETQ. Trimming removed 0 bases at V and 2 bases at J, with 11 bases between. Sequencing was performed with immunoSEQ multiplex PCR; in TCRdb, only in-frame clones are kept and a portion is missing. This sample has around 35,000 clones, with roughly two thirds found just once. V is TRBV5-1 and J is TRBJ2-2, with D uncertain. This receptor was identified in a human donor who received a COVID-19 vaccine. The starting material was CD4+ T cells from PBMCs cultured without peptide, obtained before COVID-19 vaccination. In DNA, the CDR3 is TGCGCCAGCAGCTTGGCGGCGGTTAAAAACACCGGGGAGCTGTTTTTT. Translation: CASSLAAVKNTGELFF.